The 14 T cell receptor beta chains below all came from one sample that was sequenced in a study of T-cell memory formation after mild COVID-19. TCRdb recomputed calls from the 5' RACE reads with MiXCR, one row per CDR3 protein. The table lists roughly 240,000 distinct CDR3 sequences, 15% to 17% of them singletons. The specimen sequenced was PBMCs or a T cell subset sorted from them (not recorded which). Every receptor here comes from an adult woman who had mild COVID-19 (a few samples of this study predate the infection). Cell type and time point are not known.

Only a few counts were recorded for this clonotype. The J gene is TRBJ2-7, the V gene TRBV6-6; 7 nucleotides align to TRBD2. The V segment lost 5 bases and the J segment 6 bases; nucleotides outside the gene matches: 7. Germline CDR1 is MNHNY and CDR2 is SVGAGI (reference sequence). This CDR3 comprises 13 residues. DNA of the CDR3: TGTGCCAGCAGTCGAGGAGGGGAGGGCGAGCAGTACTTC. Its translation is CASSRGGEGEQYF.

A few counts support this clonotype. The chain is built from TRBV12-3 or TRBV12-4 and TRBJ1-2; D call uncertain. V was pared by 5 bases and J by 8 bases, with 12 bases between. The CDR3 has 12 amino acids. The CDR3 is CASSQSGGGYTF. CDR3 DNA sequence: TGTGCCAGCAGTCAAAGTGGAGGGGGCTACACCTTC.

The chain combines TRBV11-1 with TRBJ2-3, with D perhaps TRBD2 (6 bases). V was pared by 6 bases and J by 3 bases, with 16 bases between. Germline assignment: CDR1 SGHAT and CDR2 FQDESV (reference sequence). This CDR3 has 15 amino acids. In DNA form, the CDR3 reads TGTGCCAGCAGAAAAACCGGGACTGAGACAGATACGCAGTATTTT. Translated, it gives CASRKTGTETDTQYF.

The rearrangement uses TRBV2 and TRBJ1-2; D not certain. From germline, CDR1 is SNHLY and CDR2 FYNNEI. The ends were cut back, 5 bases at V and 2 bases at J, with 9 bases in the middle. The CDR3 is 13 residues long. The CDR3 DNA reads TGTGCCAGCAGTCCGGACCAGAACTATGGCTACACCTTC. Its translation is CASSPDQNYGYTF.

This clonotype has a handful of counts. The chain joins TRBV29-1 to TRBJ1-2; 7 bases match TRBD1. CDR1 is SQVTM, CDR2 ANQGSEA, per germline. This CDR3 is built from 13 residues. V gave up 2 bases and J gave up 4 bases; unmatched junction bases: 4. The CDR3 DNA is TGCAGCGTTGAAAGACAGGGAGGCTATGGCTACACCTTC. It codes for CSVERQGGYGYTF.

This clonotype was detected ten times or more. The V gene is TRBV5-1, the J gene TRBJ2-3, with D possibly TRBD2 on 7 matching bases. V was trimmed by 4 bases and J by 0 bases, leaving 18 bases between them. The V gene's germline CDR1 is SGHRS and CDR2 YFSETQ. The CDR3 is 17 amino acids. The CDR3 is CASSPSRGGVSTDTQYF. The DNA of the CDR3 is TGCGCCAGCAGCCCCTCGAGGGGGGGGGTTAGCACAGATACGCAGTATTTT.

The V and J genes are TRBV14 and TRBJ2-6; D unclear. CDR1 and CDR2 from the germline V gene are SGHDN and FVKESK. V gave up 0 bases and J gave up 12 bases, with 12 bases separating them. The CDR3 is made up of 14 amino acids. This CDR3 reads CASSQDPGTRVLTF. The CDR3, as DNA: TGTGCCAGCAGCCAAGACCCAGGAACGCGCGTCCTGACTTTC.

The chain couples TRBV18 to TRBJ2-5; tentatively, D is TRBD1 (5 bases). V was clipped by 3 bases and J by 5 bases, with 10 bases between them. The CDR3 runs to 13 residues. The germline V gene has CDR1 KGHSH and CDR2 LQKENI. The CDR3 sequence is CASSPQGFETQYF. In DNA, the CDR3 is TGTGCCAGCTCACCTCAGGGATTCGAGACCCAGTACTTC.

The chain joins TRBV24-1 to TRBJ2-3; tentative D call: TRBD2 (6 bases). Trimming left V 2 bases short and J 0 bases short, with 14 bases between. The CDR3 is 17 amino acids. CDR1 is KGHDR and CDR2 is SFDVKD in the germline V gene. The CDR3 nucleotides read TGTGCCACCAGTGATTCGGGGGACCCGGGTAGCACAGATACGCAGTATTTT. Translation gives CATSDSGDPGSTDTQYF.

The chain is built from TRBV6-5 and TRBJ1-6; maybe TRBD1 (6 bases). The V gene lost 8 bases and the J gene lost 4 bases, with 21 bases spanning the gap. Germline V gene sequence: CDR1 MNHEY, CDR2 SVGAGI. This CDR3 spans 17 amino acids. CDR3 residues: CASRTPSRGGYNSPLHF. DNA for the CDR3: TGTGCCAGCCGTACCCCCTCCAGGGGAGGATATAATTCACCCCTCCACTTT.

This clonotype was seen a few times. The chain couples TRBV4-2 to TRBJ2-7; D possibly uses TRBD1 or TRBD2 (7 bases each). The germline CDR1 and CDR2 sequences are LGHNA and YNFKEQ. The CDR3 consists of 15 residues. V lost 7 bases and J 0 bases, leaving 16 bases between the germline ends. The CDR3, as DNA: TGTGCCAGCAACCAGGGGGGGGCAAGCTCCTACGAGCAGTACTTC. Translation gives CASNQGGASSYEQYF.

This chain links TRBV10-3 with TRBJ2-3; D call uncertain. This CDR3 contains 13 residues. Trimming shortened V by 10 bases and J by 1 base, and 12 bases separated the two germline ends. CDR1 ENHRY and CDR2 SYGVKD come from the germline V gene. The CDR3 sequence is CATRPFGTDTQYF. CDR3 DNA: TGTGCCACCAGGCCGTTTGGCACAGATACGCAGTATTTT.

This clonotype was observed many times. The chain joins TRBV29-1 to TRBJ2-7; 8 bases are shared with TRBD1. The V segment lost 2 bases and the J segment 2 bases; nucleotides outside the gene matches: 5. The CDR3 totals 14 residues. The germline CDR1 and CDR2 sequences are SQVTM and ANQGSEA. The CDR3 nucleotides are TGCAGCGTTGAAAGGACAGGGTCACCCTACGAGCAGTACTTC. Its protein is CSVERTGSPYEQYF.

A note on this clonotype: Compared with germline, one end of the junction differs, possibly owing to a read error. The chain recombines TRBV7-9 with TRBJ2-3; D is uncertain. Per the germline V gene, CDR1 is SEHNR and CDR2 is FQNEAQ (reference sequence). The CDR3 is 13 amino acids. The CDR3 sequence is CASSFQGADTQYF. For the CDR3, the DNA is TGTGCCAGTAGCTTTCAAGGAGCAGATACGCAGTATTTT.